This T cell receptor (beta chain) was retrieved from a study of OX40 agonist ivuxolimab in advanced cancers. The investigators sampled blood at baseline, at cycle 4 day 1, and at cycle 7 day 1. Germline values: CDR1 SGHNT, CDR2 YYREEE (reference sequence). The CDR3 consists of 14 residues. V was clipped by 5 bases and J by 6 bases, with 17 bases between them. The table came from immunoSEQ multiplex PCR; TCRdb's copy has only in-frame clones and leaves some out. The sample includes tens of thousands of clones, 81% seen only once; the top ten take 5%. Source: CD4+ or CD8+ T cells sorted from blood, taken in a trial of the OX40 agonist ivuxolimab. The J gene is TRBJ1-1, the V gene TRBV5-4; D perhaps matches TRBD1 (5 bases). This clonotype originated in an adult with an advanced solid tumor such as melanoma, head and neck, liver or kidney cancer. CDR3 in DNA: TGTGCCAGCAGGACAAACCAGGGTGAATCTGAAGCTTTCTTT. Translated, it gives CASRTNQGESEAFF.